This section outlines one T cell receptor (beta chain) sequence together with its context. The antigen remains unidentified. PCR was performed using 60 Vbeta and 13 Jbeta primers. The protocol was immunoSEQ multiplex PCR, while the TCRdb copy is restricted to in-frame clones and leaves out a portion. The data show more than 150,000 clones, approximately 80% seen once. The data originate from a study of cytomegalovirus exposure and HLA in healthy donors. The CDR3 is 15 residues long. The V gene lost 7 bases and the J gene lost 1 base, with 18 bases spanning the gap. CDR1 is SGHRS, CDR2 YFSETQ, per germline. Findings of the study overall: Earlier results showed most TCR beta V segments being productive about 87% or about 30% of the time.

The clonotype was recovered from a woman aged 40 to 50 in good health and CMV-seropositive. What was sequenced was PBMCs. The chain uses TRBV5-1 and TRBJ2-7; D perhaps matches TRBD1 (6 bases). The CDR3 sequence: CASALRQGLSYEQYF. The CDR3 DNA is TGCGCCAGCGCATTGAGGCAGGGGCTATCCTACGAGCAGTACTTC.